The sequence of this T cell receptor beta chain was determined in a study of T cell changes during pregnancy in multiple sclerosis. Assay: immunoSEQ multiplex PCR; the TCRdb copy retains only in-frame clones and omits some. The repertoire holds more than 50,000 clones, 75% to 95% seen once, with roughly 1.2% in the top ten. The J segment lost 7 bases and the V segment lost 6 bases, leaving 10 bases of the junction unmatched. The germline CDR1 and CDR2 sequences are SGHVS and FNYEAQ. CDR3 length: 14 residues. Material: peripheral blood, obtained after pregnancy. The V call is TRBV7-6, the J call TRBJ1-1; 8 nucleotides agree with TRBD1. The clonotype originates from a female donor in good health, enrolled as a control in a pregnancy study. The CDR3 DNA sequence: TGTGCCAGCAGGCCAGTTCAGGGGGCCGTTGAAGCTTTCTTT. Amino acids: CASRPVQGAVEAFF.